The 21 T cell receptor beta chains presented below share a single source sample, sequenced in a study of blood T cell repertoires in COVID-19. The repertoire was sequenced with immunoSEQ multiplex PCR; TCRdb's copy has only in-frame clones and lacks some. The sample has about 98,000 clones, 75% to 85% seen once. The sequenced sample was peripheral blood. These receptors all come from a man in his 70s with acute or convalescent COVID-19.

This chain uses TRBV19 with TRBJ2-5, with D possibly being TRBD1 (5 bases). Per the germline V gene, CDR1 is LNHDA and CDR2 is SQIVND (reference sequence). The CDR3 consists of 11 residues. Trimming stripped 8 bases from V and 5 bases from J, with 9 bases between. CDR3 in DNA: TGTGCCAGTGGGTACAGGGAGACCCAGTACTTC. The encoded protein is CASGYRETQYF.

The chain couples TRBV23-1 to TRBJ2-7; 12 bases fit TRBD1. TRBV23-1 qualifies as an ORF whose function is uncertain. The junction had 16 bases not matched to a gene; V was cut back by 7 bases and J by 6 bases. The CDR3 contains 17 residues. The CDR3 protein is CASTDNPEGQGAGEQYF. CDR3 bases: TGCGCCAGCACCGACAACCCCGAGGGACAGGGGGCGGGCGAGCAGTACTTC.

The chain joins TRBV5-6 to TRBJ2-5; 8 nucleotides line up with TRBD1. With 4 bases clipped from V and 5 bases from J, the junction kept 10 bases outside the gene matches. CDR3 size: 15 residues. Germline V gene lookup returns CDR1 SGHDT and CDR2 YYEEEE. In DNA form, the CDR3 reads TGTGCCAGCAGCGCGGCGCAGGGGGCAGGGGAGACCCAGTACTTC. Protein: CASSAAQGAGETQYF.

This chain links TRBV6-5 with TRBJ2-1; TRBD2 agrees at 7 bases. This CDR3 spans 15 amino acids. The germline gives CDR1 MNHEY, CDR2 SVGAGI. J gave up 7 bases and V 6 bases, and 12 bases lay outside the gene matches. The CDR3 protein is CASRQADTAGNEQFF. In DNA form, the CDR3 reads TGTGCCAGCAGACAAGCGGATACAGCGGGGAATGAGCAGTTCTTC.

The rearrangement links TRBV28 to TRBJ1-2, with 8 bases lining up with TRBD1. With V trimmed by 5 bases and J by 5 bases, 10 bases remained unmatched. The CDR3 is 15 residues long. Germline-derived CDR1 and CDR2 are MDHEN and SYDVKM. This CDR3 reads CASSEATGGEYGYTF. The CDR3, as DNA: TGTGCCAGCAGTGAAGCCACAGGGGGAGAATATGGCTACACCTTC.

This clone was found once. This chain connects TRBV5-4 to TRBJ2-3; D is possibly TRBD2 (5 bases). Germline values: CDR1 SGHNT, CDR2 YYREEE (reference sequence). V shed 4 bases and J shed 2 bases, with 8 bases lying between them. The CDR3 is 13 amino acids. The CDR3 sequence: CASSSGNTDTQYF. CDR3 nucleotide sequence: TGTGCCAGCAGCAGCGGAAACACAGATACGCAGTATTTT.

This chain uses TRBV4-1 with TRBJ2-5, with D possibly matching TRBD2 (6 bases). Per germline, CDR1 MGHRA and CDR2 YSYEKL. With 4 bases removed from V and 2 bases from J, the gap between germline ends came to 14 bases. The CDR3 extends over 15 amino acids. In nucleotides, the CDR3 is TGCGCCAGCAGCCGCTCGGGACTCGGTCAAGAGACCCAGTACTTC. Translation: CASSRSGLGQETQYF.

This chain uses TRBV5-6 with TRBJ1-6; D remains ambiguous. This CDR3 is built from 18 residues. Trimming took 1 base from V and 0 from J, leaving 14 bases between them. Germline CDR1 is SGHDT and CDR2 is YYEEEE. The CDR3 protein is CASSLYSAGSSYNSPLHF. The CDR3 nucleotides are TGTGCCAGCAGCTTGTATTCGGCGGGGAGCTCCTATAATTCACCCCTCCACTTT.

This sequence joins TRBV6-2 or TRBV6-3 and TRBJ1-1; D possibly corresponds to TRBD1 (6 bases). The CDR3 has 14 amino acids. Trimming stripped 0 bases from V and 1 base from J, with 6 bases between. Germline CDR1 MNHEY, CDR2 SVGEGT. CDR3 residues: CASSYSRGNTEAFF. The DNA for the CDR3 is TGTGCCAGCAGTTACTCCAGGGGGAACACTGAAGCTTTCTTT.

The rearrangement joins TRBV27 to TRBJ2-1; 10 nucleotides agree with TRBD1. CDR1 is MNHEY, CDR2 SMNVEV, per germline (reference sequence). The CDR3 contains 19 residues. J was trimmed by 0 bases and V by 7 bases; bases with no gene match: 15. The CDR3 spells CASTERDRGSRSSYNEQFF. The CDR3 DNA follows: TGTGCCAGCACCGAAAGGGACAGGGGATCCCGAAGCTCCTACAATGAGCAGTTCTTC.

Of note for this clone: Other nucleotide sequences in the sample specify the same CDR3. This sequence joins TRBV29-1 and TRBJ2-6; maybe TRBD2 (5 bases). This CDR3 has 13 residues. Trimming left V 5 bases short and J 2 bases short, with 7 bases between. Germline lookup yields CDR1 SQVTM and CDR2 ANQGSEA. The CDR3 region is CSVRGTGANVLTF. CDR3 DNA: TGCAGCGTTCGGGGAACTGGGGCCAACGTCCTGACTTTC.

The CDR3 region has the DNA TGTGCCAGCAGCCCAACAGAAAACACTGAAGCTTTCTTT. Translation gives CASSPTENTEAFF. This chain connects TRBV28 to TRBJ1-1; D remains ambiguous. Trimming took 6 bases from V and 2 from J, leaving 10 bases between them. The germline V gene encodes CDR1 MDHEN and CDR2 SYDVKM. The CDR3 totals 13 residues.

This chain connects TRBV7-3 to TRBJ1-1, with a tentative D call TRBD1 (6 bases). V lost 5 bases and J lost 4, with 14 bases in between. This CDR3 spans 14 amino acids. Germline CDR1 and CDR2: SGHTA and FQGTGA. CDR3 loop: CASSLQGVSTEAFF. CDR3 bases: TGTGCCAGCAGCCTACAGGGAGTCAGCACTGAAGCTTTCTTT. Variable domain in full (rest from reference TRBV7-3 and TRBJ1-1): GAGVSQTPSNKVTEKGKYVELRCDPISGHTALYWYRQSLGQGPEFLIYFQGTGAADDSGLPNDRFFAVRPEGSVSTLKIQRTERGDSAVYLCASSLQGVSTEAFFGQGTRLTVV.

The chain recombines TRBV27 with TRBJ2-7; perhaps TRBD1 as D (5 bases). Germline-derived CDR1 and CDR2 are MNHEY and SMNVEV (reference sequence). The CDR3 contains 14 residues. Trimming left V 5 bases short and J 0 bases short, with 11 bases between. CDR3 in DNA: TGTGCCAGCAGTCCTCAGGGATTCTCCTACGAGCAGTACTTC. Translated, it gives CASSPQGFSYEQYF.

The table lists this clone with a count of one. CDR3: CASSETRGGYTF. The CDR3 DNA sequence: TGTGCCAGCAGTGAAACCCGGGGTGGCTACACCTTC. The chain employs TRBV2 and TRBJ1-2, with D unresolved. This CDR3 spans 12 amino acids. Germline V lookup: CDR1 SNHLY, CDR2 FYNNEI. Between the trimmed V and J ends, which lost 2 bases and 7 bases, there was a span of 8 bases.

The genes are TRBV15 and TRBJ1-2; 10 bases agree with TRBD1. V trimming: 8 bases; J trimming: 8 bases; junction bases outside the gene matches: 5. Germline V lookup: CDR1 LNHNV, CDR2 YYDKDF (reference sequence). CDR3 length: 12 residues. CDR3 protein: CATRRTGGGYTF. Written as DNA, the CDR3 is TGTGCCACCCGGAGGACAGGGGGGGGCTACACCTTC. Full variable domain (remainder filled in from reference TRBV15 and TRBJ1-2): DAMVIQNPRYQVTQFGKPVTLSCSQTLNHNVMYWYQQKSSQAPKLLFHYYDKDFNNEADTPDNFQSRRPNTSFCFLDIRSPGLGDTAMYLCATRRTGGGYTFGSGTRLTVV.

The V gene is TRBV21-1, the J gene TRBJ2-1; TRBD1 was called by the table and not checked on the DNA. TRBV21-1 is a documented pseudogene. CDR3 length equals 15 residues. The chain's CDR3 is CASSLTWTDYNEQFF. The CDR3 nucleotides are TGTGCCAGCAGCCTTACCTGGACAGACTACAATGAGCAGTTCTTC.

In regard to this clone: At the DNA level, this CDR3 is encoded by other sequences in the same sample as well. The chain has TRBV7-3 and TRBJ2-5; 14 nucleotides line up with TRBD2. This CDR3 has 15 amino acids. J lost 5 bases, V lost 6 bases, and 5 bases had no gene match. CDR1 and CDR2 (germline): SGHTA, FQGTGA. CDR3: CASSLGTSGSETQYF. The DNA for the CDR3 is TGTGCCAGCAGTCTCGGGACTAGCGGGAGTGAGACCCAGTACTTC.

The J gene is TRBJ2-5, the V gene TRBV9; D is possibly TRBD1 (6 bases). The CDR3 sequence is 14 residues long. CDR1 is SGDLS, CDR2 YYNGEE, per germline. Deletions cut 2 bases from V and 2 bases from J, with 10 bases between. The CDR3 DNA reads as TGTGCCAGCAGCGTGGCAGGGGCGCAAGAGACCCAGTACTTC. As protein: CASSVAGAQETQYF.

This chain links TRBV4-3 with TRBJ1-1; a weak D match, TRBD1 (6 bases). CDR1 and CDR2 (germline): LGHNA, YSLEER. V was cut by 4 bases and J by 2 bases, with 14 bases left in between. The length of the CDR3 is 15 residues. As DNA, the CDR3 is TGCGCCAGCAGCCGAGGGGGACGGTTAAACACTGAAGCTTTCTTT. This encodes CASSRGGRLNTEAFF.

V usage is TRBV28 and J usage is TRBJ2-1; weak D call: TRBD2 (6 bases). Germline V gives CDR1 MDHEN, CDR2 SYDVKM. Between the trimmed V and J ends, which lost 5 bases and 6 bases, there was a span of 14 bases. The CDR3 totals 14 residues. This chain's CDR3 is CASSDLMGLNEQFF. DNA of the CDR3: TGTGCCAGCAGTGACTTGATGGGACTCAATGAGCAGTTCTTC.